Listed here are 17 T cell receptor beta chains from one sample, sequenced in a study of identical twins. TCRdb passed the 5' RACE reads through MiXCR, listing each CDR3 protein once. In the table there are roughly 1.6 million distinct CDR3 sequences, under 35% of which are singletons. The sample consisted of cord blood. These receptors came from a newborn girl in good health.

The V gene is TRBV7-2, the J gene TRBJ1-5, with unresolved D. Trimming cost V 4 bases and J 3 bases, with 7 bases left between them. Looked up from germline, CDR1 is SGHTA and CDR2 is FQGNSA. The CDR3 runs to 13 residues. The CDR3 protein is CASSWADNQPQHF. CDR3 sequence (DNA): TGTGCCAGCAGCTGGGCCGACAATCAGCCCCAGCATTTT.

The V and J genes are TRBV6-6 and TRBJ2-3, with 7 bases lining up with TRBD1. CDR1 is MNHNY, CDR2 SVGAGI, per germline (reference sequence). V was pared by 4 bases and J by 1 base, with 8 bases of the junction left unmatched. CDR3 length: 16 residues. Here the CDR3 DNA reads TGTGCCAGCAGTTCGATACAGGGGACCCGCACAGATACGCAGTATTTT. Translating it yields CASSSIQGTRTDTQYF.

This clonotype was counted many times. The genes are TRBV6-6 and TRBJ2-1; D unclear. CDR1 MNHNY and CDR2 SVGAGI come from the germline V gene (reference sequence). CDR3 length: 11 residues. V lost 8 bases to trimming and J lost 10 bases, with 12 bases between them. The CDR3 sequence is CASSLAAEQFF. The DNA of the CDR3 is TGTGCCAGCTCCCTCGCCGCCGAGCAGTTCTTC.

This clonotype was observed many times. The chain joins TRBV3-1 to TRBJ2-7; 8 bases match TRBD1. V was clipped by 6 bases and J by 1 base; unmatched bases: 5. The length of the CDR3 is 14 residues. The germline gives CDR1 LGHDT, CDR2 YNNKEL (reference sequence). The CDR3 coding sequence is TGTGCCAGCAGACCCGGGACAGGATCCTACGAGCAGTACTTC. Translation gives CASRPGTGSYEQYF.

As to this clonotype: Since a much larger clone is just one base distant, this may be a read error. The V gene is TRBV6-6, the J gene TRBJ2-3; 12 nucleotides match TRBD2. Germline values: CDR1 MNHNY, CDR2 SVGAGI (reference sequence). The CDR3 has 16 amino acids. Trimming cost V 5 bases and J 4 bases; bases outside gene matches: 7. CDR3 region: CASSNGLAGSSDTQYF. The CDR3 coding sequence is TGTGCCAGCAGTAATGGACTAGCGGGGAGCTCAGATACGCAGTATTTT.

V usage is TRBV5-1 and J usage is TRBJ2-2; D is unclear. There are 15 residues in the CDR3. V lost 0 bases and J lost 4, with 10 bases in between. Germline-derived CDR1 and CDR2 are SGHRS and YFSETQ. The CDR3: CASSLEGSRTGELFF. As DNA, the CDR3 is TGCGCCAGCAGCTTGGAGGGCAGTCGCACCGGGGAGCTGTTTTTT.

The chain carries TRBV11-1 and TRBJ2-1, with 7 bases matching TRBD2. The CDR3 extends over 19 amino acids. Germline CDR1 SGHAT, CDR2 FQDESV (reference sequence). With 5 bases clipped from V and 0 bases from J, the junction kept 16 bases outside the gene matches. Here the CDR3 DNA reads TGTGCCAGCAGCCGGGGGGTCAGGGAAGTCCCGAGCTCCTACAATGAGCAGTTCTTC. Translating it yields CASSRGVREVPSSYNEQFF.

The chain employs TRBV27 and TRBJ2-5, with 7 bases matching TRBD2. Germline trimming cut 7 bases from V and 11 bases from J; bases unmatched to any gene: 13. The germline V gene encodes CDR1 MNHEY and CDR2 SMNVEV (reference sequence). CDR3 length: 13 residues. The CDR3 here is CASTRGGPHEQYF. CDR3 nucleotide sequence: TGTGCCAGCACCCGGGGAGGGCCCCATGAGCAGTACTTC.

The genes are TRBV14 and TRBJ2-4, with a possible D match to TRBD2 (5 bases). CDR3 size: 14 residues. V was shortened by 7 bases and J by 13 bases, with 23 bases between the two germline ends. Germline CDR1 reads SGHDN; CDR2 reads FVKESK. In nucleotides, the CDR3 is TGTGCCAGCAAGGACTTCGGCTCCTACAATGAGCAGTACTTC. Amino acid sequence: CASKDFGSYNEQYF. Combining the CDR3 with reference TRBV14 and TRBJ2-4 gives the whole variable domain EAGVTQFPSHSVIEKGQTVTLRCDPISGHDNLYWYRRVMGKEIKFLLHFVKESKQDESGMPNNRFLAERTGGTYSTLKVQPAELEDSGVYFCASKDFGSYNEQYFGAGTRLSVL.

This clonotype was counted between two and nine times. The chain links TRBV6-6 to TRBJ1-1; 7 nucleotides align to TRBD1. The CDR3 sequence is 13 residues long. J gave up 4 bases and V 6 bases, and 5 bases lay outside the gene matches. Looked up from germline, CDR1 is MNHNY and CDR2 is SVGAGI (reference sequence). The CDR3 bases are TGTGCCAGCAGACCTCGACAGGGCACTGAAGCTTTCTTT. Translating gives CASRPRQGTEAFF.

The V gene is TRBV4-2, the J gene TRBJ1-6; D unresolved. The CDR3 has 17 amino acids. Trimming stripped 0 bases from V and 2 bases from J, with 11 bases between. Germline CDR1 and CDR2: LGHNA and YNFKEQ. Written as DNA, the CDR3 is TGTGCCAGCAGCCAAGAGGGCAGCCTCGCCTATAATTCACCCCTCCACTTT. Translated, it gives CASSQEGSLAYNSPLHF.

CDR3 sequence reads: CASSSRGGRAFF. The CDR3 DNA reads TGCGCCAGCAGCTCCCGGGGGGGTAGAGCTTTCTTT. The J gene is TRBJ1-1, the V gene TRBV5-1; D is possibly TRBD1 (5 bases). V was shortened by 3 bases and J by 10 bases, with 13 bases between the two germline ends. Germline V gene lookup returns CDR1 SGHRS and CDR2 YFSETQ. CDR3 length equals 12 residues.

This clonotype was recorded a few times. In nucleotides, the CDR3 is TGTGCCAGCAGTTACTCGAGCGGCGGTGAAGCTTTCTTT. As protein: CASSYSSGGEAFF. The J gene is TRBJ1-1, the V gene TRBV6-2 or TRBV6-3; D not certain. CDR1 and CDR2 from the germline V gene are MNHEY and SVGEGT. This CDR3 is built from 13 residues. V lost 0 bases and J lost 7, with 9 bases in between.

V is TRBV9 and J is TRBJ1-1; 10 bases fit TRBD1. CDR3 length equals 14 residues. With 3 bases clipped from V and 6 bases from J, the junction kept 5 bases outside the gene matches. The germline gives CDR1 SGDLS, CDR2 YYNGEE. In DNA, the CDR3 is TGTGCCAGCAGCGCCGGGACAGGGGACCCTGAAGCTTTCTTT. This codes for CASSAGTGDPEAFF.

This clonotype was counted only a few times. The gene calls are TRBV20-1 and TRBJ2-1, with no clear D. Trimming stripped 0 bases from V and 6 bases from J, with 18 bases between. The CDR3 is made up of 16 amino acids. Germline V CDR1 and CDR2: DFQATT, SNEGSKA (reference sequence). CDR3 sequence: CSARDLRDMGSNEQFF. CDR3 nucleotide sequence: TGCAGTGCTAGAGATTTAAGAGATATGGGCTCCAATGAGCAGTTCTTC.

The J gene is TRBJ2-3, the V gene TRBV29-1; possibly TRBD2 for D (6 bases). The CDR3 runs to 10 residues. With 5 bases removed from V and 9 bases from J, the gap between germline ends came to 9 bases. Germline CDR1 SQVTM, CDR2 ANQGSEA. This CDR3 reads CSVKEGTQYF. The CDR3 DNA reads TGCAGCGTTAAGGAGGGGACGCAGTATTTT.

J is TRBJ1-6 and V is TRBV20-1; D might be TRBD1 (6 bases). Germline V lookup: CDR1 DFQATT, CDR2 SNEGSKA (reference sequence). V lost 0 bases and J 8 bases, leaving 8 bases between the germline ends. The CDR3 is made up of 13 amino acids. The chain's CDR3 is CSARDAGDSPLHF. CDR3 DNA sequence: TGCAGTGCTAGAGACGCAGGGGATTCACCCCTCCACTTT.